The next 26 T cell receptor beta chains were all read from a single sample in a study of CD8+ T cells in alopecia areata. RNA, once extracted, was reverse transcribed into cDNA for use as the sequencing template. Here immunoSEQ multiplex PCR was the method, and the copy in TCRdb shows in-frame clones only, minus some. The data contain 250,000 to 300,000 clones, about 62% of them singletons. Treatment described: oral pan-JAK inhibitor, 5-10 mg twice daily. The sample was CD4+ T cells sorted from blood, taken at week 24, from a patient treated with tofacitinib. The receptors were gathered from a human donor with alopecia areata.

The chain links TRBV28 to TRBJ2-4; tentatively, D is TRBD1 (6 bases). The ends were cut back, 1 base at V and 0 bases at J, with 13 bases in the middle. Germline loops: CDR1 MDHEN, CDR2 SYDVKM. This CDR3 is 17 amino acids long. In DNA, the CDR3 is TGTGCCAGCAGTTTATCGAGGGGGAATCAAGCCAAAAACATTCAGTACTTC. Amino acid sequence: CASSLSRGNQAKNIQYF.

The chain recombines TRBV15 with TRBJ2-4, with 7 bases fitting TRBD1. Germline CDR1 LNHNV, CDR2 YYDKDF (reference sequence). The V segment lost 3 bases and the J segment 0 bases; nucleotides outside the gene matches: 2. CDR3 size: 15 residues. The CDR3 sequence: CATSRGTEAKNIQYF. The CDR3 DNA reads TGTGCCACCAGCAGGGGGACAGAAGCCAAAAACATTCAGTACTTC.

The chain combines TRBV25-1 with TRBJ1-6; 8 bases are a match to TRBD1. Germline V lookup: CDR1 MGHDK, CDR2 SYGVNS. V lost 7 bases and J lost 8; bases outside the gene matches: 7. This CDR3 region has 14 residues. The CDR3 DNA reads as TGTGCCAGCACTCGGACAGGGCAATATTCACCCCTCCACTTT. This codes for CASTRTGQYSPLHF. The whole variable domain, filled in from reference TRBV25-1 and TRBJ1-6, reads EADIYQTPRYLVIGTGKKITLECSQTMGHDKMYWYQQDPGMELHLIHYSYGVNSTEKGDLSSESTVSRIRTEHFPLTLESARPSHTSQYLCASTRTGQYSPLHFGNGTRLTVT.

Of note for this clone: Other DNA sequences within the sample encode an identical CDR3. This chain uses TRBV28 with TRBJ1-1, with TRBD1 identical over 7 bases. CDR1 and CDR2 from the germline V gene are MDHEN and SYDVKM. V trimming: 5 bases; J trimming: 4 bases; junction bases outside the gene matches: 4. CDR3 length: 13 residues. CDR3 sequence reads: CASSLPGGTEAFF. CDR3 coding DNA: TGTGCCAGCAGTCTGCCAGGGGGCACTGAAGCTTTCTTT.

This chain uses TRBV18 with TRBJ2-7; no reliable D call. The V and J ends lost 1 base and 2 bases respectively, with 9 bases between them. The germline gives CDR1 KGHSH, CDR2 LQKENI. The CDR3 extends over 14 amino acids. CDR3 amino acids: CASSPHPAPYEQYF. CDR3 nucleotide sequence: TGTGCCAGCTCACCACATCCGGCGCCCTACGAGCAGTACTTC. The full variable domain, in which reference TRBV18 and TRBJ2-7 provide the parts outside the CDR3, is NAGVMQNPRHLVRRRGQEARLRCSPMKGHSHVYWYRQLPEEGLKFMVYLQKENIIDESGMPKERFSAEFPKEGPSILRIQQVVRGDSAAYFCASSPHPAPYEQYFGPGTRLTVT.

The chain joins TRBV7-8 to TRBJ1-5, with D hard to call. CDR1 is SGHVS, CDR2 FQNEAQ, per germline. CDR3 length: 15 amino acids. V lost 4 bases, J lost 2 bases, and 12 bases lay in between. The CDR3 bases are TGTGCCAGCAGCTCCCAAAGGCGAGGCAATCAGCCCCAGCATTTT. It is translated as CASSSQRRGNQPQHF. Supplemented by reference TRBV7-8 and TRBJ1-5, the full variable domain reads GAGVSQSPRYKVAKRGQDVALRCDPISGHVSLFWYQQALGQGPEFLTYFQNEAQLDKSGLPSDRFFAERPEGSVSTLKIQRTQQEDSAVYLCASSSQRRGNQPQHFGDGTRLSIL.

This sequence joins TRBV29-1 and TRBJ2-3; 9 bases match TRBD1. Trimming at V came to 7 bases and at J to 6 bases, leaving 8 bases not matched to a gene. This CDR3 is built from 13 residues. CDR1 is SQVTM, CDR2 ANQGSEA, per germline. In nucleotides, the CDR3 is TGCAGCGGAGCGACAGGGGGAGGGGATACGCAGTATTTT. Amino acid sequence: CSGATGGGDTQYF.

The rearrangement links TRBV7-9 to TRBJ1-2, with 8 bases matching TRBD1. J was trimmed by 4 bases and V by 2 bases; bases with no gene match: 6. The CDR3 totals 15 residues. In germline, CDR1 is SEHNR, CDR2 FQNEAQ (reference sequence). CDR3 amino acids: CASSLPGGYGYGYTF. CDR3 coding DNA: TGTGCCAGCAGCTTACCAGGGGGCTATGGCTATGGCTACACCTTC.

The chain employs TRBV28 and TRBJ2-7; D is perhaps TRBD1 (6 bases). V lost 7 bases to trimming and J lost 4 bases, with 17 bases between them. The CDR3 extends over 14 amino acids. CDR1 is MDHEN, CDR2 SYDVKM, per germline. The CDR3 bases are TGTGCCAGCATAAAGCCGGGACATTCTTACGAGCAGTACTTC. Translating gives CASIKPGHSYEQYF.

The gene calls are TRBV6-1 and TRBJ2-7; D tentatively fits TRBD1 or TRBD2 (5 bases each). The CDR3 is 16 residues long. The germline V gene encodes CDR1 MNHNS and CDR2 SASEGT. Deletions cut 4 bases from V and 2 bases from J, with 18 bases between. CDR3 sequence: CASSADGASRTYEQYF. DNA for the CDR3: TGTGCCAGCAGTGCTGACGGGGCCTCACGAACCTACGAGCAGTACTTC.

Comment on this clone: One junction end disagrees with the germline gene, perhaps due to a read error. V usage is TRBV7-7 and J usage is TRBJ2-1; maybe TRBD1 (6 bases). Per the germline V gene, CDR1 is SSHAT and CDR2 is FNYEAQ (reference sequence). The CDR3 loop spans 13 amino acids. The CDR3 sequence is CASSRTAYNEQFF. CDR3 DNA sequence: TGTGCTAGCAGCCGGACAGCGTACAATGAGCAGTTCTTC.

The chain is built from TRBV7-3 and TRBJ2-3, with D possibly being TRBD2 (6 bases). The V end lost 2 bases, the J end lost 4 bases, and 13 bases lay between the germline ends. CDR1 SGHTA and CDR2 FQGTGA come from the germline V gene. CDR3 length equals 15 residues. The DNA of the CDR3 is TGTGCCAGCAGCTTAGAGGTCAGCGGGCCAGATACGCAGTATTTT. It is translated as CASSLEVSGPDTQYF. Variable domain in full (rest from reference TRBV7-3 and TRBJ2-3): GAGVSQTPSNKVTEKGKYVELRCDPISGHTALYWYRQSLGQGPEFLIYFQGTGAADDSGLPNDRFFAVRPEGSVSTLKIQRTERGDSAVYLCASSLEVSGPDTQYFGPGTRLTVL.

The chain carries TRBV2 and TRBJ2-1; D gene unclear. This CDR3 comprises 11 residues. V shed 5 bases and J shed 6 bases, with 5 bases lying between them. CDR1 and CDR2 from the germline V gene are SNHLY and FYNNEI. CDR3 region: CASSSPNEQFF. The CDR3 DNA follows: TGTGCCAGCAGTTCCCCCAATGAGCAGTTCTTC.

The V call is TRBV29-1, the J call TRBJ1-2; 12 nucleotides line up with TRBD1. The CDR3 length is 19 residues. Germline V gene sequence: CDR1 SQVTM, CDR2 ANQGSEA. V shed 1 base and J 6 bases; nucleotides not matched to a gene: 18. CDR3 bases: TGCAGCGTTGAAGTCGCCCCCGCCGGGACAGGGGGCAGGGAAGATGGCTACACCTTC. Protein product: CSVEVAPAGTGGREDGYTF.

The genes are TRBV2 and TRBJ2-7; D is undetermined. Trimming took 6 bases from V and 7 from J, leaving 16 bases between them. Germline V gene lookup returns CDR1 SNHLY and CDR2 FYNNEI. The CDR3 length is 13 residues. CDR3 residues: CASSYQTLLEQYF. DNA of the CDR3: TGTGCCAGCAGCTACCAGACCCTATTGGAGCAGTACTTC.

The V and J genes are TRBV15 and TRBJ2-3, with 8 bases identical to TRBD2. Germline trimming cut 1 base from V and 1 base from J; bases unmatched to any gene: 1. The CDR3 runs to 15 residues. Germline V lookup: CDR1 LNHNV, CDR2 YYDKDF (reference sequence). The CDR3 reads CATSRVSGGTDTQYF. For the CDR3, the DNA is TGTGCCACCAGCAGAGTTAGCGGGGGCACAGATACGCAGTATTTT.

The gene calls are TRBV7-6 and TRBJ1-1; 10 bases are shared with TRBD1. After removal of 0 bases from V and 5 bases from J, the junction contained 0 bases not matched to a gene. The CDR3 extends over 14 amino acids. Germline V gives CDR1 SGHVS, CDR2 FNYEAQ. CDR3 sequence reads: CASSLAGQGTEAFF. For the CDR3, the DNA is TGTGCCAGCAGCTTAGCGGGACAGGGGACTGAAGCTTTCTTT.

The V call is TRBV7-9, the J call TRBJ1-2; possibly TRBD1 for D (5 bases). The CDR3 runs to 15 residues. Germline values: CDR1 SEHNR, CDR2 FQNEAQ (reference sequence). V was cut by 3 bases and J by 4 bases, with 15 bases left in between. CDR3 sequence (DNA): TGTGCCAGCAGCTTCAGGGAGAACCTAGGCTATGGCTACACCTTC. Amino acids: CASSFRENLGYGYTF.

The chain couples TRBV14 to TRBJ1-2; D is perhaps TRBD1 (6 bases). In germline, CDR1 is SGHDN, CDR2 FVKESK. This CDR3 region has 16 residues. V lost 0 bases to trimming and J lost 5 bases, with 16 bases between them. The CDR3 loop reads CASSQDTYRALYGYTF. CDR3 nucleotides: TGTGCCAGCAGCCAAGATACTTACAGGGCCCTTTATGGCTACACCTTC.

To note about this clone: Other nucleotide sequences in the sample specify the same CDR3. The chain recombines TRBV30 with TRBJ2-5; D gene unclear. The CDR3 has 11 amino acids. The ends were cut back, 0 bases at V and 5 bases at J, with 4 bases in the middle. Germline V gene lookup returns CDR1 GTSNPN and CDR2 SVGIG (reference sequence). The CDR3 loop reads CAWSVRETQYF. The CDR3 coding sequence is TGTGCCTGGAGTGTCCGGGAGACCCAGTACTTC.

The CDR3 sequence is CASKDLGTYEQYF. CDR3 nucleotide sequence: TGTGCCAGCAAGGACCTGGGAACCTACGAGCAGTACTTC. The chain couples TRBV6-1 to TRBJ2-7, with D uncertain. CDR1 is MNHNS and CDR2 is SASEGT in the germline V gene. V lost 7 bases and J 2 bases, leaving 12 bases between the germline ends. This CDR3 region has 13 residues.

The chain links TRBV28 to TRBJ2-5; a weak D match, TRBD2 (7 bases). Deletions cut 4 bases from V and 3 bases from J, with 12 bases between. Per the germline V gene, CDR1 is MDHEN and CDR2 is SYDVKM. The length of the CDR3 is 14 residues. CDR3: CASSSGGGEETQYF. The CDR3 DNA reads as TGTGCCAGCAGTTCTGGCGGGGGCGAAGAGACCCAGTACTTC.

This rearrangement joins TRBV6-6 to TRBJ2-2; D remains unclear. Germline-derived CDR1 and CDR2 are MNHNY and SVGAGI (reference sequence). Trimming pared 7 bases from V and 6 bases from J, leaving 6 bases between. This CDR3 contains 11 residues. CDR3 loop: CASTQPGELFF. The CDR3 DNA reads TGTGCCAGCACCCAGCCCGGGGAGCTGTTTTTT.

This rearrangement joins TRBV5-1 to TRBJ2-5; 8 bases agree with TRBD1. In germline, CDR1 is SGHRS, CDR2 YFSETQ. The CDR3 extends over 13 amino acids. V lost 5 bases and J lost 4; bases outside the gene matches: 4. The CDR3 loop reads CASRQTGGETQYF. The CDR3 coding sequence is TGCGCCAGCAGGCAAACAGGGGGAGAGACCCAGTACTTC.

This chain uses TRBV2 with TRBJ1-6; tentatively, D is TRBD1 (6 bases). Trimming took 2 bases from V and 7 from J, leaving 15 bases between them. The CDR3 loop spans 16 amino acids. Germline V gene sequence: CDR1 SNHLY, CDR2 FYNNEI. The CDR3 sequence is CASSERQGNNNSPLHF. The CDR3 region has the DNA TGTGCCAGCAGTGAACGGCAGGGGAATAACAATTCACCCCTCCACTTT.

This chain's CDR3 is CASSFRRPDTQYF. CDR3 in DNA: TGTGCCAGCAGCTTCCGTAGACCAGATACGCAGTATTTT. The chain employs TRBV11-2 and TRBJ2-3; D is uncertain. CDR3 length: 13 residues. V was clipped by 3 bases and J by 4 bases, with 8 bases between them. Per the germline V gene, CDR1 is SGHAT and CDR2 is FQNNGV. Looking up the rest from reference TRBV11-2 and TRBJ2-3 gives the full variable domain: EAGVAQSPRYKIIEKRQSVAFWCNPISGHATLYWYQQILGQGPKLLIQFQNNGVVDDSQLPKDRFSAERLKGVDSTLKIQPAKLEDSAVYLCASSFRRPDTQYFGPGTRLTVL.